The entry below describes one TCR beta chain. This record belongs to a study of blood T cell repertoires in COVID-19. Per the study methods: Reference gene primer amplification gave nucleated cell count estimates. Profiled with immunoSEQ multiplex PCR; TCRdb holds only in-frame clones, not every one. That table supplies the V and J calls and clone size; D and trimming were determined from the DNA. The table shows around 200,000 clones, with about 90% occurring only once. The CDR3 runs to 14 residues. The V gene lost 1 base and the J gene lost 4 bases, with 8 bases spanning the gap. Germline V gene data show CDR1 as SGHTA and CDR2 as FQGNSA.

The receptor was isolated from a woman aged 45 to 65 with acute or convalescent COVID-19. The J gene is TRBJ2-1, the V gene TRBV7-2; the D is unclear. Sequencing was done on a sample of peripheral blood. CDR3 sequence (DNA): TGTGCCAGCAGCTTAGGCAACGGGTACAATGAGCAGTTCTTC. Protein product: CASSLGNGYNEQFF.